The sample holds many counts of the clone carrying this T cell receptor beta chain. What it binds is not known. This specimen comes from a study of CD8 T cells in ankylosing spondylitis. Study-level results: Matched ankylosing spondylitis synovial fluid reportedly showed significant enrichment of disease-linked clones. Within ankylosing spondylitis blood, a TCR beta motif made up of fewer than ten highly homologous variants appeared to be characteristic.

5'-RACE, quantitative and with molecular barcodes, yielded the TCR beta libraries. A single record per CDR3 protein comes from TCRdb applying MiXCR to the 5' RACE reads. This table holds tens of thousands of distinct CDR3 sequences, roughly 9% found once. Germline CDR1 is ENHRY and CDR2 is SYGVKD. The CDR3 totals 13 residues. Trimming left V 7 bases short and J 2 bases short, with 8 bases between. The V call is TRBV10-3, the J call TRBJ2-2; no definite D call. The material sequenced was blood, either unsorted or a sorted T cell fraction (not recorded which). This TCR was recovered from a male donor with ankylosing spondylitis. CDR3 residues: CAIMAGNTGELFF. In DNA form, the CDR3 reads TGTGCCATCATGGCTGGCAACACCGGGGAGCTGTTTTTT.